One and the same sample provided the 9 T cell receptor beta chains below, sequenced in a study of identical twins. TCRdb itself ran the 5' RACE reads through MiXCR, one entry per CDR3 protein. In the table there are 310,000 or so distinct CDR3 sequences, about 8.9% of which are singletons. These data were also reused for a study on yellow fever vaccine responses in identical twins.

The sample was memory (CD45RO+) T cells sorted from blood. All receptors derive from a woman under 30 in good health.

This clonotype was seen more than once but under ten times. This chain joins TRBV10-1 and TRBJ2-3, with 10 bases aligning to TRBD1. This CDR3 spans 14 amino acids. V was clipped by 8 bases and J by 3 bases; unmatched bases: 5. Germline values: CDR1 WNHNN, CDR2 SYGVQD (reference sequence). The CDR3 protein is CASPPGQGTDTQYF. The CDR3 region has the DNA TGCGCCAGCCCCCCGGGACAGGGGACAGATACGCAGTATTTT.

This chain joins TRBV5-1 and TRBJ2-7; D is possibly TRBD1 or TRBD2 (5 bases each). In germline, CDR1 is SGHRS, CDR2 YFSETQ. The V end was cut by 1 base, the J end by 6 bases, with 14 bases between. This CDR3 is 14 amino acids long. The CDR3 region has the DNA TGCGCCAGCAGCTTGAGCTTGGGGACGGGCGAGCAGTACGTC. Its translation is CASSLSLGTGEQYV.

This clonotype was counted at least ten times. This chain joins TRBV20-1 and TRBJ2-2, with 9 positions matching TRBD1. The CDR3 contains 16 residues. J was trimmed by 0 bases and V by 6 bases; bases with no gene match: 8. Germline lookup yields CDR1 DFQATT and CDR2 SNEGSKA (reference sequence). CDR3 amino acids: CSAPLQGASNTGELFF. The CDR3 coding sequence is TGCAGTGCCCCCTTACAGGGGGCTTCGAACACCGGGGAGCTGTTTTTT.

This clonotype has at least ten counts. V usage is TRBV25-1 and J usage is TRBJ2-2; no clear D gene. The CDR3 is made up of 14 amino acids. The germline gives CDR1 MGHDK, CDR2 SYGVNS. The V and J ends lost 4 bases and 1 base respectively, with 7 bases between them. The CDR3 region is CASSVAGNTGELFF. The CDR3 DNA follows: TGTGCCAGCAGTGTCGCAGGGAACACCGGGGAGCTGTTTTTT.

The chain combines TRBV6-2 or TRBV6-3 with TRBJ2-3; 11 bases are a match to TRBD2. The CDR3 is 15 residues long. Per germline, CDR1 MNHEY and CDR2 SVGEGT. The trim removed 4 bases at V and 4 bases at J, leaving 4 bases unmatched. The CDR3 bases are TGTGCCAGCAGTTTTAGCGGGGGGGCTCCAGATACGCAGTATTTT. The encoded protein is CASSFSGGAPDTQYF.

This clonotype was counted between two and nine times. CDR3 bases: TGTGCCATCCGAAGGGTTTCCAAAAACATTCAGTACTTC. Translated: CAIRRVSKNIQYF. The chain uses TRBV28 and TRBJ2-4; D is uncertain. The germline V gene encodes CDR1 MDHEN and CDR2 SYDVKM. The germline V and J ends were trimmed by 10 bases and 2 bases, with 12 bases remaining between them. The CDR3 contains 13 residues.

There are a few counts of this clonotype. The V call is TRBV7-2, the J call TRBJ2-7; TRBD1 or TRBD2 may be the D gene (5 bases each). CDR1 SGHTA and CDR2 FQGNSA come from the germline V gene. The CDR3 is 15 amino acids. V shed 2 bases and J shed 4 bases, with 15 bases lying between them. CDR3 sequence: CASSLRPGPKYEQYV. The CDR3 nucleotides are TGTGCCAGCAGCTTAAGGCCGGGACCGAAATACGAGCAGTACGTC.

This clonotype was detected only a few times. The chain couples TRBV6-1 to TRBJ2-2; D gene unclear. The CDR3 totals 13 residues. CDR1 is MNHNS and CDR2 is SASEGT in the germline V gene. The V gene lost 4 bases and the J gene lost 5 bases, with 8 bases spanning the gap. The CDR3 DNA follows: TGTGCCAGCAGTGTTAGGGAAACCGGGGAGCTGTTTTTT. It yields the protein CASSVRETGELFF.

This clonotype has a handful of counts. This chain joins TRBV7-8 and TRBJ2-1, with 9 bases that match TRBD1. J was trimmed by 2 bases and V by 5 bases; bases with no gene match: 4. Germline V lookup: CDR1 SGHVS, CDR2 FQNEAQ. This CDR3 comprises 15 residues. The CDR3 region has the DNA TGTGCCAGCAGCACGGACAGGGGTCCCTACAATGAGCAGTTCTTC. It translates to CASSTDRGPYNEQFF.